Listed below are T cell receptor beta chains from one sample, sequenced in a study of CD8 T cells in ankylosing spondylitis. TCRdb itself ran the 5' RACE reads through MiXCR, one entry per CDR3 protein. The sample consists of about 800,000 distinct CDR3 sequences, over 9.5% of them appearing once. Sequencing input: blood, either unsorted or a sorted T cell fraction (not recorded which). All receptors derive from a male donor with ankylosing spondylitis. Each CDR3 is given with its conserved first and last residue. The D gene is left open where the match is weak. Some rows mark clone size as missing; the rest say once, few, many or name a class of expanded clone.

V gene	J gene	clone size	D gene	CDR3 protein	CDR3 DNA
TRBV28	TRBJ1-5	few	-	CVSGNQPQHF	TGTGTAAGCGGCAATCAGCCCCAGCATTTT
TRBV4-3	TRBJ2-2	few	-	CASSQVGGGTVGELFF	TGCGCCAGCAGCCAAGTGGGTGGAGGGACTGTCGGGGAGCTGTTTTTT
TRBV30	TRBJ1-1	-	-	CAWIFETIMNTEAFF	TGTGCCTGGATTTTCGAGACCATCATGAACACTGAAGCTTTCTTT
TRBV7-7	TRBJ2-5	-	TRBD2	CASSASGRADGTQYF	TGTGCTAGCAGCGCAAGCGGGAGGGCCGATGGGACCCAGTACTTC
TRBV6-2/TRBV6-3	TRBJ1-5	-	-	CASSYAREGASNQPQHF	TGTGCCAGCAGTTATGCGAGAGAGGGAGCTAGCAATCAGCCCCAGCATTTT
TRBV6-1	TRBJ1-2	few	-	CASSEGSGYGYTF	TGTGCCAGCAGTGAAGGGTCTGGCTATGGCTACACCTTC
TRBV20-1	TRBJ1-6	many	-	CSANRGGNSPLHF	TGCAGTGCTAATCGAGGGGGTAATTCACCCCTCCACTTT
TRBV27	TRBJ2-5	-	-	CASSSWSGFYYQETQYF	TGTGCCAGCAGTTCTTGGTCGGGATTTTATTACCAAGAGACCCAGTACTTC
TRBV15	TRBJ2-1	-	TRBD2	CATSRDPGRAGNEQFF	TGTGCCACCAGCAGAGACCCCGGGAGGGCGGGCAATGAGCAGTTCTTC
TRBV7-8	TRBJ2-2	-	-	CASSPWRDRYTGELFF	TGTGCCAGCAGTCCTTGGCGGGATCGGTACACCGGGGAGCTGTTTTTT
TRBV18	TRBJ2-3	-	TRBD2	CASSPKGLAGADTQYF	TGTGCCAGCTCACCTAAGGGACTAGCGGGAGCAGATACGCAGTATTTT
TRBV28	TRBJ2-1	-	-	CASTEIIPYNEQFF	TGTGCCAGCACCGAGATTATCCCCTACAATGAGCAGTTCTTC
TRBV11-1	TRBJ2-2	-	TRBD2	CASSLLPGLAGKNTGELFF	TGTGCCAGCAGCTTACTCCCGGGACTAGCGGGCAAGAACACCGGGGAGCTGTTTTTT
TRBV20-1	TRBJ2-1	-	-	CSARPLLGDNEQFF	TGCAGTGCTAGGCCGCTTCTAGGAGACAATGAGCAGTTCTTC
TRBV5-5	TRBJ1-2	-	-	CASRHPGRTKENYGYTF	TGTGCCAGCAGACACCCGGGACGGACTAAAGAGAACTATGGCTACACCTTC
TRBV10-3	TRBJ1-1	-	-	CAISEPTRPNTEAFF	TGTGCCATCAGTGAGCCTACCCGGCCCAACACTGAAGCTTTCTTT
TRBV20-1	TRBJ1-4	-	-	CSVRVRDEKLFF	TGCAGTGTAAGGGTGAGAGATGAAAAACTGTTTTTT
TRBV18	TRBJ1-6	-	TRBD1	CASSRQGWNSPLHF	TGTGCCAGCTCTCGACAGGGGTGGAATTCACCCCTCCACTTT
TRBV3-1	TRBJ2-1	-	TRBD2	CASSPREGEQFF	TGTGCCAGCAGCCCCAGGGAGGGTGAGCAGTTCTTC
TRBV12-3/TRBV12-4	TRBJ2-5	few	-	CASSFGGWGTQETQYF	TGTGCCAGCAGTTTCGGAGGGTGGGGAACCCAAGAGACCCAGTACTTC
TRBV9	TRBJ1-6	-	TRBD1	CASSVMDRGNSPLHF	TGTGCCAGCAGCGTAATGGACAGGGGTAATTCACCCCTCCACTTT
TRBV2	TRBJ2-1	-	TRBD2	CASRRDSGSHNEQFF	TGTGCCAGCAGAAGGGATAGCGGGAGCCACAATGAGCAGTTCTTC
TRBV9	TRBJ2-3	few	TRBD2	CASSLRMSGEPDTQYF	TGTGCCAGCAGCTTAAGGATGAGCGGGGAGCCAGATACGCAGTATTTT
TRBV11-2	TRBJ1-1	few	-	CASSLWVLNTEAFF	TGTGCCAGCAGCTTATGGGTCTTGAACACTGAAGCTTTCTTT
TRBV27	TRBJ1-1	-	-	CASSLSIGWNTEAFF	TGTGCCAGCAGTTTATCGATAGGCTGGAACACTGAAGCTTTCTTT
TRBV20-1	TRBJ2-1	-	-	CSVQKESSYNEQFF	TGCAGTGTCCAAAAGGAGAGCTCCTACAATGAGCAGTTCTTC
TRBV18	TRBJ2-1	-	TRBD2	CASSPPSSGGASEQFF	TGTGCCAGCTCACCACCATCAAGCGGGGGGGCGAGTGAGCAGTTCTTC
TRBV6-2/TRBV6-3	TRBJ2-7	-	-	CASSYSAGTPTYEQYF	TGTGCCAGCAGTTACTCAGCCGGGACACCCACCTACGAGCAGTACTTC
TRBV7-8	TRBJ1-1	-	-	CASSPGGRGRWRNEAFF	TGTGCCAGCAGCCCCGGGGGTCGGGGCAGGTGGAGAAATGAAGCTTTCTTT
TRBV9	TRBJ2-1	few	TRBD2	CASSVVPSGIPPYSYNEQFF	TGTGCCAGCAGCGTAGTACCTAGCGGGATACCACCATACTCCTACAATGAGCAGTTCTTC
TRBV20-1	TRBJ2-5	few	TRBD1	CSANPPQGARETQYF	TGCAGTGCTAATCCCCCACAGGGGGCTAGGGAGACCCAGTACTTC
TRBV3-1	TRBJ2-3	-	-	CASRRTAASTDTQYF	TGTGCCAGCAGACGCACAGCGGCTAGCACAGATACGCAGTATTTT
TRBV7-9	TRBJ1-2	many	-	CASALPGYGYGYTF	TGTGCCAGCGCCCTCCCGGGGTACGGCTATGGCTACACCTTC
TRBV7-2	TRBJ1-3	few	-	CASSLAAYSGNTIYF	TGTGCCAGCAGCTTAGCGGCGTACTCTGGAAACACCATATATTTT
TRBV6-1	TRBJ2-7	few	-	CASRLSLGLEQYF	TGTGCCAGCAGACTCTCATTGGGACTCGAGCAGTACTTC
TRBV20-1	TRBJ2-5	-	TRBD2	CSAQFSGRRQETQYF	TGCAGTGCCCAATTCAGCGGGAGACGCCAAGAGACCCAGTACTTC
TRBV29-1	TRBJ2-7	many	TRBD2	CSAQTSPPGEQYF	TGCAGCGCCCAGACTAGCCCCCCGGGCGAGCAGTACTTC
TRBV20-1	TRBJ2-3	few	-	CSALSQRLRGDTQYF	TGCAGTGCCTTGTCCCAGCGTCTAAGGGGGGATACGCAGTATTTT
TRBV6-1	TRBJ1-1	-	TRBD1	CASGQGATTEAFF	TGTGCCAGCGGACAGGGGGCAACCACTGAAGCTTTCTTT
TRBV5-1	TRBJ2-1	-	TRBD1	CASSKDRESYNEQFF	TGCGCCAGCAGTAAGGACAGGGAATCATACAATGAGCAGTTCTTC
TRBV20-1	TRBJ2-7	few	TRBD1	CSARGTGGPTYEQYF	TGCAGTGCTAGAGGAACAGGGGGCCCGACCTACGAGCAGTACTTC
TRBV4-1	TRBJ1-6	-	-	CASSQSRVGNSPLHF	TGCGCCAGCAGCCAATCCAGGGTGGGAAATTCACCCCTCCACTTT
TRBV20-1	TRBJ1-4	-	-	CSASGSLNEKLFF	TGCAGTGCTAGCGGGTCTCTGAACGAAAAACTGTTTTTT
TRBV11-2	TRBJ2-1	few	TRBD2	CASSLVRGLAGASPLNEQFF	TGTGCCAGCAGCTTAGTTCGTGGACTAGCGGGAGCATCCCCATTAAATGAGCAGTTCTTC
TRBV7-9	TRBJ2-5	-	-	CASSYTGPPRYF	TGTGCCAGCAGCTACACCGGGCCGCCGCGCTACTTC
TRBV29-1	TRBJ2-5	-	TRBD2	CSVEVGASGGETQYF	TGCAGCGTTGAAGTAGGGGCTAGCGGGGGCGAGACCCAGTACTTC
TRBV28	TRBJ1-2	few	-	CASRPPGVYGYTF	TGTGCCAGCCGCCCCCCAGGGGTCTATGGCTACACCTTC
TRBV6-1	TRBJ2-3	many	-	CASRGLNTDTQYF	TGTGCCAGCAGGGGACTTAACACAGATACGCAGTATTTT
TRBV20-1	TRBJ2-1	-	-	CSSRPGGPLEREQFF	TGCAGTTCCCGGCCCGGCGGCCCTTTGGAGCGGGAGCAGTTCTTC
TRBV9	TRBJ2-4	-	TRBD1	CASSPMGQANIQYF	TGTGCCAGCAGCCCCATGGGACAGGCGAACATTCAGTACTTC
TRBV24-1	TRBJ2-1	-	TRBD2	CATSDPGLVDEQFF	TGTGCCACCAGTGACCCGGGACTAGTGGATGAGCAGTTCTTC
TRBV20-1	TRBJ2-2	-	TRBD1	CSALDRGPGELFF	TGCAGTGCTCTTGACAGGGGCCCCGGGGAGCTGTTTTTT
TRBV20-1	TRBJ1-2	-	-	CSALDRTFNYGYTF	TGCAGTGCTCTGGACAGAACCTTTAACTATGGCTACACCTTC
TRBV2	TRBJ2-2	-	-	CASSESRELFF	TGTGCCAGCAGTGAAAGTCGGGAGCTGTTTTTT